Each of the 12 T cell receptor beta chains below was sequenced from the same sample in a study of T cell responses to AZD1222 COVID-19 vaccine. Sequenced by immunoSEQ multiplex PCR; TCRdb stores in-frame clones only, minus some. The table lists about 140,000 clones, around 89% of them singletons. Sequencing was performed on peripheral blood, taken on day 0 of AZD1222 vaccination. These receptors came from an adult in good health.

This clone was counted a single time. The chain combines TRBV5-6 with TRBJ1-2, with D perhaps matching TRBD1 (5 bases). The V and J ends lost 0 bases and 5 bases respectively, with 11 bases between them. CDR3 length equals 14 residues. Germline V gene lookup returns CDR1 SGHDT and CDR2 YYEEEE. CDR3 loop: CASSLGQGGYGYTF. The CDR3 coding sequence is TGTGCCAGCAGCTTGGGGCAGGGCGGGTATGGCTACACCTTC.

This clone was picked up one time. The same CDR3 also results from other DNA sequences found in this sample. The chain employs TRBV7-2 and TRBJ2-7, with D possibly TRBD2 on 6 matching bases. Germline V gene sequence: CDR1 SGHTA, CDR2 FQGNSA. The CDR3 contains 14 residues. V was cut by 0 bases and J by 2 bases, with 8 bases left in between. CDR3 amino acids: CASSLAGGTYEQYF. The CDR3 DNA is TGTGCCAGCAGCTTAGCGGGAGGTACCTACGAGCAGTACTTC. Full variable domain (missing parts from reference TRBV7-2 and TRBJ2-7): GAGVSQSPSNKVTEKGKDVELRCDPISGHTALYWYRQSLGQGLEFLIYFQGNSAPDKSGLPSDRFSAERTGGSVSTLTIQRTQQEDSAVYLCASSLAGGTYEQYFGPGTRLTVT.

The chain employs TRBV21-1 and TRBJ2-1. TRBV21-1 is a known pseudogene. The CDR3 covers 15 residues. CDR3 residues: CASSRGGRSYNEQFF. Here the CDR3 DNA reads TGTGCCAGCAGCAGAGGGGGGAGGTCCTACAATGAGCAGTTCTTC.

The CDR3 here is CASSISPHLQGDTQYF. CDR3 coding DNA: TGTGCCAGTAGTATCTCCCCCCACCTCCAGGGGGATACGCAGTATTTT. This chain joins TRBV19 and TRBJ2-3; maybe TRBD1 (6 bases). Trimming cost V 3 bases and J 6 bases, with 19 bases left between them. Germline V gene lookup returns CDR1 LNHDA and CDR2 SQIVND (reference sequence). The CDR3 has 16 residues.

In DNA form, the CDR3 reads TGCGCCAGCAGTAGTAGCCTTAACCACACTGAAGCTTTCTTT. Its translation: CASSSSLNHTEAFF. This sequence joins TRBV23-1 and TRBJ1-1; D ambiguous. Being an ORF, TRBV23-1 has a function that is uncertain. This CDR3 spans 14 amino acids. The V end lost 5 bases, the J end lost 3 bases, and 13 bases lay between the germline ends.

The genes are TRBV5-1 and TRBJ1-3; tentative D call: TRBD1 (5 bases). In germline, CDR1 is SGHRS, CDR2 YFSETQ. V lost 0 bases and J lost 1, with 11 bases in between. CDR3 length: 16 residues. This CDR3 is CASSLVQGESGNTIYF. The CDR3 bases are TGCGCCAGCAGCTTGGTGCAGGGAGAATCTGGAAACACCATATATTTT.

This clone was picked up many times. The chain has TRBV11-2 and TRBJ2-2, with D perhaps assigned TRBD1 or TRBD2 (5 bases each). This CDR3 has 15 amino acids. Trimming left V 5 bases short and J 1 base short, with 11 bases between. Germline V gives CDR1 SGHAT, CDR2 FQNNGV. The DNA of the CDR3 is TGTGCCAGCAGCGGGGGAAGCGGGAACACCGGGGAGCTGTTTTTT. This codes for CASSGGSGNTGELFF.

The sample holds one count of this clone. V gene TRBV18 combines with J gene TRBJ1-2; 7 bases agree with TRBD1. Trimming removed 2 bases from V and 3 bases from J; junction bases left unmatched: 9. CDR1 and CDR2 (germline): KGHSH, LQKENI. CDR3 length equals 16 residues. The CDR3 region has the DNA TGTGCCAGCTCACCATACCTAGGGGGCGAGGACTATGGCTACACCTTC. Residues: CASSPYLGGEDYGYTF. The full variable domain, in which reference TRBV18 and TRBJ1-2 provide the parts outside the CDR3, is NAGVMQNPRHLVRRRGQEARLRCSPMKGHSHVYWYRQLPEEGLKFMVYLQKENIIDESGMPKERFSAEFPKEGPSILRIQQVVRGDSAAYFCASSPYLGGEDYGYTFGSGTRLTVV.

The rearrangement links TRBV20-1 to TRBJ1-5, with D perhaps matching TRBD1 (5 bases). The germline gives CDR1 DFQATT, CDR2 SNEGSKA (reference sequence). Trimming shortened V by 3 bases and J by 0 bases, and 9 bases separated the two germline ends. The CDR3 extends over 14 amino acids. The CDR3 is CSASGDGSNQPQHF. The CDR3 DNA follows: TGCAGTGCTAGTGGGGACGGTAGCAATCAGCCCCAGCATTTT.

This sequence joins TRBV30 and TRBJ2-7; 15 positions match TRBD2. From germline, CDR1 is GTSNPN and CDR2 SVGIG (reference sequence). After removal of 4 bases from V and 6 bases from J, the junction contained 10 bases not matched to a gene. There are 16 residues in the CDR3. The CDR3 region is CAWTMGLAGGSGEQYF. In DNA form, the CDR3 reads TGTGCCTGGACCATGGGACTAGCGGGGGGCTCCGGCGAGCAGTACTTC.

On this clone itself: Other DNA sequences within the sample encode an identical CDR3. This chain joins TRBV27 and TRBJ1-3; no firm D call. The CDR3 consists of 13 residues. V lost 6 bases to trimming and J lost 0 bases, with 6 bases between them. CDR1 and CDR2 from the germline V gene are MNHEY and SMNVEV (reference sequence). The CDR3 DNA reads as TGTGCCAGCAGCCTTAGCTCTGGAAACACCATATATTTT. It translates to CASSLSSGNTIYF.

The V call is TRBV7-8, the J call TRBJ2-7, with a possible D match to TRBD2 (6 bases). CDR1 is SGHVS, CDR2 FQNEAQ, per germline. This CDR3 comprises 16 residues. Trimming removed 6 bases from V and 2 bases from J, with 20 bases in between. The CDR3 DNA follows: TGTGCCAGCAGTCACAGGTGGGGCGGAGGGACCTACGAGCAGTACTTC. Its translation is CASSHRWGGGTYEQYF.